These 7 T cell receptor beta chains came from one sample sequenced in a study of cytomegalovirus exposure and HLA in healthy donors. The study ran its PCR with 60 Vbeta and 13 Jbeta primers. TCRdb keeps only in-frame clones here, not all; method: immunoSEQ multiplex PCR. The sample lists 130,000 to 150,000 clones; 84% were seen once. The sequenced sample consisted of PBMCs. Receptors originate from a boy between 2 and 10 years old in good health and CMV-seronegative.

The V gene is TRBV6-5, the J gene TRBJ1-4, with D possibly being TRBD1 (5 bases). Germline V lookup: CDR1 MNHEY, CDR2 SVGAGI. CDR3 length: 15 residues. The V and J ends lost 5 bases and 10 bases respectively, with 20 bases between them. CDR3 nucleotide sequence: TGTGCCAGCAGTAAAAGTTCAGGGTTGTGGGGAAAACTGTTTTTT. Encoded protein: CASSKSSGLWGKLFF.

This clone was detected only once. This CDR3 reads CASSPLPGGAQGSYEQYF. CDR3 coding DNA: TGTGCCAGCTCACCGCTGCCAGGGGGCGCCCAGGGGTCCTACGAGCAGTACTTC. The genes are TRBV18 and TRBJ2-7; 8 bases agree with TRBD1. Germline V lookup: CDR1 KGHSH, CDR2 LQKENI. Trimming removed 3 bases from V and 1 base from J; junction bases left unmatched: 14. The CDR3 length is 18 residues.

This chain links TRBV2 with TRBJ1-2, with D perhaps TRBD1 (6 bases). Germline lookup yields CDR1 SNHLY and CDR2 FYNNEI. This CDR3 has 12 residues. The germline V and J ends were trimmed by 7 bases and 6 bases, with 12 bases remaining between them. Here the CDR3 reads CASNRVSDGYTF. The CDR3 DNA follows: TGTGCCAGCAACAGGGTATCGGATGGCTACACCTTC.

The V gene is TRBV5-1, the J gene TRBJ2-2; a possible D gene is TRBD2 (5 bases). The CDR3 contains 20 residues. Germline V gene lookup returns CDR1 SGHRS and CDR2 YFSETQ. The germline V and J ends were trimmed by 2 bases and 0 bases, with 23 bases remaining between them. CDR3 loop: CASSFLRAAHTIANTGELFF. The CDR3 region has the DNA TGCGCCAGCAGCTTCTTGAGGGCCGCCCATACGATCGCGAACACCGGGGAGCTGTTTTTT.

J is TRBJ1-2 and V is TRBV6-1; a possible D gene is TRBD1 (6 bases). Germline lookup yields CDR1 MNHNS and CDR2 SASEGT. Trimming took 2 bases from V and 8 from J, leaving 15 bases between them. The CDR3 runs 14 residues. For the CDR3, the DNA is TGTGCCAGCAGTGAAATCTGGGGGCAGGGCGGCTACACCTTC. This gives the protein CASSEIWGQGGYTF.

V gene TRBV27 combines with J gene TRBJ2-3; no reliable D call. This CDR3 comprises 13 residues. V lost 6 bases to trimming and J lost 4 bases, with 11 bases between them. Germline V CDR1 and CDR2: MNHEY, SMNVEV (reference sequence). The CDR3 DNA follows: TGTGCCAGCAGCCCTCAATCGGCAGATACGCAGTATTTT. It is translated as CASSPQSADTQYF.

The rearrangement joins TRBV27 to TRBJ2-3, with D perhaps TRBD1 (6 bases). Between the trimmed V and J ends, which lost 6 bases and 3 bases, there was a span of 13 bases. The CDR3 is 14 amino acids. The germline V gene encodes CDR1 MNHEY and CDR2 SMNVEV (reference sequence). DNA of the CDR3: TGTGCCAGCAGGCTAGAAACAGGGACAGATACGCAGTATTTT. Amino acid sequence: CASRLETGTDTQYF.